The clone carrying this TCR beta chain was found a few times. The antigen is unknown. This may be a read error: a much more frequent sequence differs by one nucleotide. No conserved phenylalanine or tryptophan ends this CDR3, so it is likely a read error. The sample is drawn from a study of T cells in Graves' hyperthyroidism and ophthalmopathy. The study, taken as a whole, reports: Before onset, ophthalmopathy was predicted by the model a median around 6.2 months earlier. Most expanded thyroid clonotypes above 0.001 recurred in blood. Stable hyperthyroidism was separated from ophthalmopathy by a model based on 13 V-J features.

The CDR3 is made up of 16 amino acids. The germline V gene has CDR1 SEHNR and CDR2 FQNEAQ (reference sequence). The ends lost 2 bases at V and 7 bases at J; junction bases unmatched: 10. Diagnoses were established using clinical symptoms, serum thyroxine and TRAb, thyroid ultrasound and orbital computed tomography. Researchers took RNA transcripts and amplified the TCR beta CDR3 regions from them. Primed by the HTBI set, a first-round RT-PCR was run on the TCR CDR3. One entry per CDR3 protein results from TCRdb running MiXCR on the multiplex PCR reads. The data hold roughly 500,000 distinct CDR3 sequences, with around 43% observed a single time.

The sequencing input was peripheral blood or thyroid tissue (not recorded which). This sequence was found in an adult woman with Graves' disease, either hyperthyroidism or ophthalmopathy (not recorded which). This sequence joins TRBV7-9 and TRBJ2-5; TRBD2 matches at 10 bases. The CDR3 reads CASSLRSSGSALTQYL. For the CDR3, the DNA is TGTGCCAGCAGCTTAAGGTCTAGCGGGAGTGCATTGACCCAGTACCTC.